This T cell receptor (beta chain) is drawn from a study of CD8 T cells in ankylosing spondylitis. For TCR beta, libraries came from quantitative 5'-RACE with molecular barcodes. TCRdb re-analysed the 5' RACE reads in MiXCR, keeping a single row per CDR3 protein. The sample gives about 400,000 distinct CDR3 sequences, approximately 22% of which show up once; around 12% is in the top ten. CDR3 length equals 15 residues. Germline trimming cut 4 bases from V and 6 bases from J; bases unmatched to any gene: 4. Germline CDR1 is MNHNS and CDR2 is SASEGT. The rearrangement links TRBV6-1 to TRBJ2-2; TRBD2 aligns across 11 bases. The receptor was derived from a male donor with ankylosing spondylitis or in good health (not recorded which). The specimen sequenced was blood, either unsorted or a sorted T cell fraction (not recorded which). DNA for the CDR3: TGTGCCAGCAGTGGACTAGCGGGGCATGCCGGGGAGCTGTTTTTT. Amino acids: CASSGLAGHAGELFF.